This TCR beta chain comes out of a study of T cells in Graves' hyperthyroidism and ophthalmopathy. Study-wide results and limits: The model made its ophthalmopathy prediction, and onset followed a median approximately 7 months later. Clonotypes that were expanded in thyroid above 0.001 mostly appeared in blood too.

This clonotype was counted at least ten times. Its antigen remains unknown. Template material for amplifying TCR beta CDR3 regions consisted of RNA transcripts. First-round RT-PCR of the TCR CDR3 relied on the HTBI primer set. One entry per CDR3 protein results from TCRdb running MiXCR on the multiplex PCR reads. The sample contains hundreds of thousands of distinct CDR3 sequences, more than 12% of which appear only once. This CDR3 is 13 amino acids long. Trimming stripped 6 bases from V and 3 bases from J, with 12 bases between. Germline V gene data show CDR1 as MNHEY and CDR2 as SMNVEV (reference sequence). Duration under 3 months, a NOSPECS grade of at least 4, and a Clinical Activity Score of at least 3 characterized the ophthalmopathy patients.

Input material: blood. The source is a woman aged 45-59 years with Graves' ophthalmopathy. The gene calls are TRBV27 and TRBJ2-7; possible D gene TRBD2, 6 bases. The CDR3 sequence: CASSQGRDYEQYF. The CDR3, as DNA: TGTGCCAGCAGCCAAGGGCGGGACTACGAGCAGTACTTC.